Presented here are 20 T cell receptor beta chains from one specimen sequenced in a study of siplizumab effects on memory and regulatory T cells. Method: immunoSEQ multiplex PCR; TCRdb's copy keeps in-frame clones and lacks some. The sample contains 70,000 or so clones, roughly 89% of which appear only once. The specimen was CD8+ T cells sorted from blood. The receptor set was obtained from a human donor in good health.

The chain has TRBV10-3 and TRBJ1-4, with D possibly TRBD1 on 5 matching bases. Per germline, CDR1 ENHRY and CDR2 SYGVKD. The V end was cut by 2 bases, the J end by 8 bases, with 15 bases between. The CDR3 extends over 15 amino acids. The CDR3 DNA is TGTGCCATCAGTGAGAGGGACCCCATGGGGGAAAAACTGTTTTTT. Translating it yields CAISERDPMGEKLFF.

In this sample, this clone turned up a few times. The chain recombines TRBV11-2 with TRBJ1-1; D is possibly TRBD1 (6 bases). CDR3 size: 16 residues. The V end was cut by 7 bases, the J end by 6 bases, with 24 bases between. Germline V lookup: CDR1 SGHAT, CDR2 FQNNGV. CDR3 bases: TGTGCCAGCAATCTTATGTCCGGGGGCGGCGACTCTGAAGCTTTCTTT. The encoded protein is CASNLMSGGGDSEAFF. Full variable domain (missing parts from reference TRBV11-2 and TRBJ1-1): EAGVAQSPRYKIIEKRQSVAFWCNPISGHATLYWYQQILGQGPKLLIQFQNNGVVDDSQLPKDRFSAERLKGVDSTLKIQPAKLEDSAVYLCASNLMSGGGDSEAFFGQGTRLTVV.

The rearrangement joins TRBV7-9 to TRBJ2-1, with 7 bases lining up with TRBD2. CDR1 SEHNR and CDR2 FQNEAQ come from the germline V gene (reference sequence). CDR3 length: 15 amino acids. Germline trimming cut 1 base from V and 3 bases from J; bases unmatched to any gene: 3. The CDR3 is CASSLVREYYNEQFF. As DNA, the CDR3 is TGTGCCAGCAGCTTAGTGCGGGAGTACTACAATGAGCAGTTCTTC.

V gene TRBV6-5 combines with J gene TRBJ1-2, with D possibly being TRBD1 (6 bases). V was trimmed by 2 bases and J by 1 base, leaving 11 bases between them. The CDR3 runs 15 residues. Per the germline V gene, CDR1 is MNHEY and CDR2 is SVGAGI. CDR3 protein: CASSYEGTINYGYTF. In DNA, the CDR3 is TGTGCCAGCAGTTACGAGGGGACAATTAACTATGGCTACACCTTC.

The chain couples TRBV5-1 to TRBJ2-7; D might be TRBD1 (7 bases). Germline CDR1 reads SGHRS; CDR2 reads YFSETQ. The CDR3 loop spans 13 amino acids. Trimming took 2 bases from V and 7 from J, leaving 13 bases between them. The CDR3 nucleotides are TGCGCCAGCAGCTTAGGGGGCGCGGGGGAGCAGTACTTC. Amino acid sequence: CASSLGGAGEQYF.

The chain links TRBV27 to TRBJ2-1; 9 bases are a match to TRBD1. CDR1 MNHEY and CDR2 SMNVEV come from the germline V gene (reference sequence). The CDR3 runs 14 residues. V lost 5 bases and J lost 7; bases outside the gene matches: 6. The CDR3 spells CASSPDRGGNEQFF. CDR3 nucleotides: TGTGCCAGCAGTCCTGACAGGGGGGGGAATGAGCAGTTCTTC.

The table lists this clone with a count of one. The V gene is TRBV27, the J gene TRBJ2-7; maybe TRBD2 (7 bases). Germline V gives CDR1 MNHEY, CDR2 SMNVEV (reference sequence). This CDR3 region has 16 residues. V was cut by 1 base and J by 5 bases, with 18 bases left in between. CDR3: CASSLLGGAPLNEQYF. In DNA, the CDR3 is TGTGCCAGCAGTTTATTGGGGGGGGCGCCCCTTAACGAGCAGTACTTC.

This chain uses TRBV7-6 with TRBJ1-1; possibly TRBD1 for D (5 bases). This CDR3 region has 12 residues. CDR1 is SGHVS, CDR2 FNYEAQ, per germline. V lost 6 bases and J 6 bases, leaving 11 bases between the germline ends. The CDR3 region is CASRGVGAEAFF. The CDR3 bases are TGTGCCAGCAGGGGGGTAGGGGCTGAAGCTTTCTTT.

CDR3 in DNA: TGCGCCAGCAGCTTGGCCAGCGGGACCTACAATGAGCAGTTCTTC. It is translated as CASSLASGTYNEQFF. This sequence joins TRBV5-1 and TRBJ2-1; 7 bases match TRBD2. Germline V gene sequence: CDR1 SGHRS, CDR2 YFSETQ. This CDR3 comprises 15 residues. The J segment lost 2 bases and the V segment lost 0 bases, leaving 2 bases of the junction unmatched.

The chain uses TRBV29-1 and TRBJ1-2; D is ambiguous. Per germline, CDR1 SQVTM and CDR2 ANQGSEA. Trimming pared 3 bases from V and 2 bases from J, leaving 19 bases between. This CDR3 is 16 amino acids long. CDR3 DNA sequence: TGCAGCGTTGATGGTAGAGACTTTCCCCCAAACTATGGCTACACCTTC. This sequence encodes CSVDGRDFPPNYGYTF.

This rearrangement joins TRBV7-9 to TRBJ1-2, with D uncertain. The CDR3 is 12 amino acids. Trimming pared 5 bases from V and 7 bases from J, leaving 11 bases between. Germline V gives CDR1 SEHNR, CDR2 FQNEAQ (reference sequence). The CDR3 nucleotides are TGTGCCAGCAGCCCCATTGACCTTGGCTACACCTTC. This encodes CASSPIDLGYTF.

The rearrangement links TRBV9 to TRBJ1-2; TRBD1 agrees at 12 bases. This CDR3 is 16 amino acids long. CDR1 and CDR2 from the germline V gene are SGDLS and YYNGEE. With V trimmed by 3 bases and J by 6 bases, 9 bases remained unmatched. The CDR3 DNA reads as TGTGCCAGCAGCGCCGCGGGGACAGGGGGCAGAGATGGCTACACCTTC. Translated, it gives CASSAAGTGGRDGYTF.

The V gene is TRBV12-5, the J gene TRBJ1-1; no definite D call. Germline CDR1 reads LGHNT; CDR2 reads FRNRAP. CDR3 size: 15 residues. Between the trimmed V and J ends, which lost 4 bases and 6 bases, there was a span of 18 bases. This chain's CDR3 is CASGYPITVDAEAFF. CDR3 bases: TGTGCTAGTGGTTACCCAATCACTGTGGATGCTGAAGCTTTCTTT.

The CDR3 spells CASSPQIAGLNNEQFF. The CDR3 DNA follows: TGTGCCAGCAGCCCCCAAATAGCGGGGTTGAACAATGAGCAGTTCTTC. This chain connects TRBV7-9 to TRBJ2-1, with 8 bases identical to TRBD2. There are 16 residues in the CDR3. J lost 5 bases, V lost 5 bases, and 11 bases had no gene match. Germline V lookup: CDR1 SEHNR, CDR2 FQNEAQ (reference sequence).

This chain uses TRBV5-4 with TRBJ2-5; unclear D gene. Trimming cost V 3 bases and J 0 bases, with 0 bases left between them. In germline, CDR1 is SGHNT, CDR2 YYREEE (reference sequence). The CDR3 runs 11 residues. The DNA of the CDR3 is TGTGCCAGCAGCTACCAAGAGACCCAGTACTTC. Translated: CASSYQETQYF.

The CDR3 coding sequence is TGCGCCAGCAGTCCCGGGTCCCTCTCCTACGAGCAGTACTTC. Protein product: CASSPGSLSYEQYF. The V and J genes are TRBV4-1 and TRBJ2-7; D remains unclear. Trimming removed 6 bases from V and 0 bases from J, with 12 bases in between. CDR1 is MGHRA, CDR2 YSYEKL, per germline. The CDR3 totals 14 residues.

The V call is TRBV7-9, the J call TRBJ2-3; TRBD2 matches 10 bases. The CDR3 runs 15 residues. Germline CDR1 reads SEHNR; CDR2 reads FQNEAQ (reference sequence). The junction had 5 bases not matched to a gene; V was cut back by 5 bases and J by 3 bases. The DNA of the CDR3 is TGTGCCAGCAGCGTAAGCGGGGGGGGTACAGATACGCAGTATTTT. It codes for CASSVSGGGTDTQYF.

The chain couples TRBV4-1 to TRBJ2-7; no definite D call. The CDR3 extends over 14 amino acids. Between the trimmed V and J ends, which lost 0 bases and 0 bases, there was a span of 6 bases. Germline assignment: CDR1 MGHRA and CDR2 YSYEKL. The CDR3 DNA follows: TGCGCCAGCAGCCAAGAATGGAACTCCTACGAGCAGTACTTC. Its translation: CASSQEWNSYEQYF.

The rearrangement uses TRBV5-1 and TRBJ2-1; weak D call: TRBD2 (6 bases). V gave up 4 bases and J gave up 1 base, with 15 bases separating them. The germline V gene has CDR1 SGHRS and CDR2 YFSETQ. This CDR3 is built from 16 residues. CDR3 region: CASSPGPGGSYNEQFF. For the CDR3, the DNA is TGCGCCAGCAGCCCAGGGCCAGGAGGGTCCTACAATGAGCAGTTCTTC.

V is TRBV27 and J is TRBJ2-7, with D maybe TRBD1 (6 bases). The CDR3 loop spans 15 amino acids. Germline V gives CDR1 MNHEY, CDR2 SMNVEV (reference sequence). The V gene lost 5 bases and the J gene lost 2 bases, with 16 bases spanning the gap. The DNA of the CDR3 is TGTGCCAGCAGTCCTGGGACACTAACCCCCTACGAGCAGTACTTC. Translating it yields CASSPGTLTPYEQYF.